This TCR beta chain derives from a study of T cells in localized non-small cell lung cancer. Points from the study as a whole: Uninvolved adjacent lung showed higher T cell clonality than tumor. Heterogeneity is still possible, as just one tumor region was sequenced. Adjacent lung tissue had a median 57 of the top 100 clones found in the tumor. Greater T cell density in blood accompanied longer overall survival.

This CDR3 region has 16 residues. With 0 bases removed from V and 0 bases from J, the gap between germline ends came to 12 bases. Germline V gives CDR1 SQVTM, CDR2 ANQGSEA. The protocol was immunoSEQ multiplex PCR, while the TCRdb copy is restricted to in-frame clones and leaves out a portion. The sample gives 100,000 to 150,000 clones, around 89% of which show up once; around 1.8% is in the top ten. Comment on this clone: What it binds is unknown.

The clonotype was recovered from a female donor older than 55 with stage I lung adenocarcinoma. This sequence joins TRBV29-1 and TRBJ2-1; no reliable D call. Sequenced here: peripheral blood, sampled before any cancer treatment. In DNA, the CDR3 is TGCAGCGTTGAAGACCCGACTGGAAACTCCTACAATGAGCAGTTCTTC. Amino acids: CSVEDPTGNSYNEQFF.